A single sample gave rise to the 9 T cell receptor beta chains below, sequenced in a study of T-cell memory formation after mild COVID-19. Each CDR3 protein gets one entry after TCRdb re-called the 5' RACE reads with MiXCR. The sample has approximately 210,000 distinct CDR3 sequences; roughly 10% are singletons. Sequencing was done on a sample of PBMCs or a T cell subset sorted from them (not recorded which). All receptors derive from a man between 18 and 29 years old who had mild COVID-19 (a few samples of this study predate the infection). Cell type and time point are not known.

The V call is TRBV5-1, the J call TRBJ2-3; no firm D call. Deletions cut 6 bases from V and 1 base from J, with 9 bases between. The CDR3 runs 13 residues. Germline V gene data show CDR1 as SGHRS and CDR2 as YFSETQ. In nucleotides, the CDR3 is TGCGCCAGCACTCTTATCGGCACAGATACGCAGTATTTT. Protein sequence: CASTLIGTDTQYF.

This clonotype was counted a few times. The CDR3 DNA reads as TGTGCCAGCCTCCCTGATCAGCCCCAGCATTTT. It yields the protein CASLPDQPQHF. The V gene is TRBV12-3 or TRBV12-4, the J gene TRBJ1-5; D unresolved. This CDR3 comprises 11 residues. The ends were cut back, 8 bases at V and 5 bases at J, with 7 bases in the middle.

This clonotype was counted a few times. J is TRBJ1-2 and V is TRBV28; 9 bases align to TRBD1. Germline V gives CDR1 MDHEN, CDR2 SYDVKM. The CDR3 is made up of 14 amino acids. The V gene end was trimmed by 6 bases and the J gene end by 7 bases; junction bases not matched to a gene: 9. CDR3 nucleotide sequence: TGTGCCAGCAGAATTCCGGGACAGGGATTTGGCTACACCTTC. It translates to CASRIPGQGFGYTF.

This clonotype was picked up many times. The V and J genes are TRBV4-3 and TRBJ2-3, with D perhaps matching TRBD1 or TRBD2 (6 bases each). V was clipped by 5 bases and J by 1 base, with 16 bases between them. This CDR3 contains 16 residues. Looked up from germline, CDR1 is LGHNA and CDR2 is YSLEER. The chain's CDR3 is CASSGVGGEGTDTQYF. In nucleotides, the CDR3 is TGCGCCAGCAGCGGAGTCGGGGGCGAGGGCACAGATACGCAGTATTTT.

This chain links TRBV2 with TRBJ1-6; no reliable D call. This CDR3 has 11 residues. Trimming took off 6 bases at V and 7 bases at J, with 4 bases between the two ends. Germline CDR1 SNHLY, CDR2 FYNNEI. The CDR3 protein is CASRGNSPLHF. In DNA form, the CDR3 reads TGTGCCAGCAGGGGAAATTCACCCCTCCACTTT.

This clonotype was recorded a few times. The rearrangement joins TRBV12-3 or TRBV12-4 to TRBJ1-1; a possible D gene is TRBD1 (5 bases). The CDR3 is 15 residues long. Trimming pared 3 bases from V and 2 bases from J, leaving 13 bases between. CDR3 nucleotides: TGTGCCAGCAGTTTTGGTGGGACGGTAAACACTGAAGCTTTCTTT. This translates into CASSFGGTVNTEAFF.

This chain connects TRBV5-1 to TRBJ2-3, with a weak D call TRBD2 (6 bases). V dropped 4 bases and J dropped 2 bases, with 20 bases sitting between them. Looked up from germline, CDR1 is SGHRS and CDR2 is YFSETQ. CDR3 length equals 17 residues. The CDR3 DNA follows: TGCGCCAGCAGCAAAGGAACCGCGGGGCGGGACACAGATACGCAGTATTTT. Translating gives CASSKGTAGRDTDTQYF.

V usage is TRBV5-1 and J usage is TRBJ1-2; 9 positions agree with TRBD1. The germline V gene has CDR1 SGHRS and CDR2 YFSETQ. This CDR3 is built from 17 residues. Trimming at V came to 5 bases and at J to 3 bases, leaving 14 bases not matched to a gene. CDR3 in DNA: TGCGCCAGCAGTTTATTCCCGGGACAGGGTGATGACTATGGCTACACCTTC. Its protein product is CASSLFPGQGDDYGYTF.

The chain links TRBV27 to TRBJ1-2; D perhaps matches TRBD1 (5 bases). This CDR3 contains 15 residues. CDR1 is MNHEY and CDR2 is SMNVEV in the germline V gene (reference sequence). V lost 2 bases, J lost 4 bases, and 14 bases lay in between. CDR3 in amino acids: CASSLHFGGIYGYTF. CDR3 DNA sequence: TGTGCCAGCAGTTTACACTTTGGGGGTATCTATGGCTACACCTTC.